The 25 T cell receptor beta chains below come from one sample, sequenced in a study of T cell repertoires in cytomegalovirus infection. No cognate antigen is known for these TCRs. MiXCR, run by TCRdb on the reads, gives a single entry per CDR3 protein. The sample has 700,000 to 950,000 distinct CDR3 sequences, approximately 32% seen once. The starting material was cultured CD8+ T cells from PBMCs, obtained from culture after CMV antigen stimulation. The receptors were sampled from a human donor in good health (CMV status not recorded). Some clones in this sample may be carry-over from other donors' samples.

This clonotype was counted between two and nine times. V and J are TRBV2 and TRBJ2-7, with D possibly matching TRBD2 (7 bases). The ends were cut back, 4 bases at V and 0 bases at J, with 16 bases in the middle. CDR1 and CDR2 from the germline V gene are SNHLY and FYNNEI. This CDR3 has 16 residues. CDR3 protein: CASSGARGGSSYEQYF. The CDR3 DNA is TGTGCCAGCAGTGGAGCCAGGGGAGGGAGCTCCTACGAGCAGTACTTC.

The chain uses TRBV6-8 and TRBJ1-6, with 11 nucleotides matching TRBD1. CDR1 is MNHGY and CDR2 is SAAAGT in the germline V gene. The CDR3 has 14 amino acids. V dropped 6 bases and J dropped 9; count of bases not matched to a gene: 4. CDR3: CASSHGTGGSPLHF. DNA for the CDR3: TGTGCCAGCAGCCATGGGACAGGGGGTTCACCCCTCCACTTT.

This clonotype was picked up many times. The genes are TRBV7-2 and TRBJ2-3; TRBD1 or TRBD2 may be the D gene (5 bases each). Germline assignment: CDR1 SGHTA and CDR2 FQGNSA. V dropped 1 base and J dropped 6 bases, with 26 bases sitting between them. This CDR3 has 19 amino acids. CDR3 coding DNA: TGTGCCAGCAGCTTAGAAGCTTCAGGCGTGATTGGGGGACGGGATACGCAGTATTTT. Its translation is CASSLEASGVIGGRDTQYF.

The sample holds a few counts of this clonotype. The V gene is TRBV12-3 or TRBV12-4, the J gene TRBJ2-1, with a tentative D call TRBD2 (5 bases). The CDR3 is made up of 15 amino acids. V gave up 5 bases and J gave up 7 bases, with 18 bases separating them. The CDR3 DNA reads as TGTGCCAGCAGTCTGGACTCAACTCCTGGTAATGAGCAGTTCTTC. Translating gives CASSLDSTPGNEQFF.

The chain links TRBV6-1 to TRBJ1-6, with D uncertain. The CDR3 length is 11 residues. Germline loops: CDR1 MNHNS, CDR2 SASEGT. Trimming left V 8 bases short and J 9 bases short, with 8 bases between. The CDR3 coding sequence is TGTGCCAGCGGGAGAGGTTCACCCCTCCACTTT. Its protein is CASGRGSPLHF.

This clonotype came up many times. The chain couples TRBV6-2 or TRBV6-3 to TRBJ2-7, with a possible D match to TRBD1 (5 bases). The CDR3 loop spans 15 amino acids. Between the trimmed V and J ends, which lost 2 bases and 3 bases, there was a span of 14 bases. Germline V gene lookup returns CDR1 MNHEY and CDR2 SVGEGT. This chain's CDR3 is CASSYPPTDYYEQYV. CDR3 DNA: TGTGCCAGCAGTTACCCGCCGACAGATTACTACGAGCAGTACGTC.

This clonotype was seen once. The chain couples TRBV15 to TRBJ2-1, with D possibly being TRBD1 (6 bases). Germline CDR1 and CDR2: LNHNV and YYDKDF (reference sequence). This CDR3 has 15 amino acids. Trimming pared 1 base from V and 8 bases from J, leaving 15 bases between. CDR3 in amino acids: CATSRVSTGNDEQFF. Here the CDR3 DNA reads TGTGCCACCAGCAGAGTTAGCACAGGGAACGATGAGCAGTTCTTC.

The chain is built from TRBV7-2 and TRBJ2-3, with TRBD2 identical over 9 bases. The CDR3 loop spans 14 amino acids. The V and J ends lost 6 bases and 3 bases, in that order; junction bases with no gene match: 4. Germline CDR1 SGHTA, CDR2 FQGNSA. CDR3 DNA: TGTGCCAGCAGGGCCCTAGCGGGGACAGATACGCAGTATTTT. It codes for CASRALAGTDTQYF.

This chain joins TRBV3-1 and TRBJ2-7; D is possibly TRBD1 (6 bases). Germline assignment: CDR1 LGHDT and CDR2 YNNKEL (reference sequence). CDR3 size: 15 residues. The ends were cut back, 4 bases at V and 6 bases at J, with 19 bases in the middle. The CDR3: CASSPRLAEGVEQYF. CDR3 nucleotides: TGTGCCAGCAGCCCCCGGCTAGCTGAGGGGGTCGAGCAGTACTTC.

This clonotype was seen more than once but under ten times. The chain combines TRBV11-2 with TRBJ2-2; D may be TRBD1 (6 bases). This CDR3 contains 15 residues. V was clipped by 3 bases and J by 5 bases, with 13 bases between them. CDR1 and CDR2 (germline): SGHAT, FQNNGV. The CDR3 is CASSFTGLGTGELFF. The DNA for the CDR3 is TGTGCCAGCAGCTTCACAGGGTTGGGGACCGGGGAGCTGTTTTTT.

This rearrangement joins TRBV7-1 to TRBJ2-1; 13 nucleotides match TRBD2. TRBV7-1 qualifies as an ORF whose function is uncertain. The CDR3 spans 17 residues. V shed 4 bases, J shed 4 bases, and the junction held 7 bases outside the gene matches. Here the CDR3 DNA reads TGTGCCAGCAGCTGGGAGGAGGGACTAGCGGGGTACAATGAGCAGTTCTTC. Translating it yields CASSWEEGLAGYNEQFF.

This clonotype has more than one count but fewer than ten. This chain joins TRBV4-1 and TRBJ2-3; no reliable D call. Deletions cut 1 base from V and 2 bases from J, with 7 bases between. The CDR3 has 14 amino acids. Germline-derived CDR1 and CDR2 are MGHRA and YSYEKL. The CDR3 nucleotides are TGCGCCAGCAGCCAAGTACGTTCCACAGATACGCAGTATTTT. It codes for CASSQVRSTDTQYF.

The chain recombines TRBV27 with TRBJ1-6; D remains ambiguous. From germline, CDR1 is MNHEY and CDR2 SMNVEV (reference sequence). Trimming took off 3 bases at V and 9 bases at J, with 21 bases between the two ends. This CDR3 is built from 17 residues. CDR3 DNA sequence: TGTGCCAGCAGTTTCATCCATCTCGGACCCTCATCTTCACCCCTCCACTTT. Translated: CASSFIHLGPSSSPLHF.

V is TRBV10-2 and J is TRBJ1-1, with a weak D call TRBD1 (5 bases). This CDR3 contains 15 residues. CDR1 and CDR2 (germline): WSHSY, SAAADI. Trimming shortened V by 3 bases and J by 3 bases, and 14 bases separated the two germline ends. CDR3 in amino acids: CASSEMGQLYTEAFF. The CDR3 coding sequence is TGCGCCAGCAGTGAAATGGGGCAGCTCTACACTGAAGCTTTCTTT.

V is TRBV4-2 and J is TRBJ1-1; TRBD1 is a possible D gene (5 bases). The CDR3 totals 16 residues. Germline V gives CDR1 LGHNA, CDR2 YNFKEQ. Deletions cut 0 bases from V and 7 bases from J, with 18 bases between. The CDR3 bases are TGTGCCAGCAGCCAAGATTGGGGCAGGGACGGGAGTGAAGCTTTCTTT. Protein sequence: CASSQDWGRDGSEAFF.

V usage is TRBV15 and J usage is TRBJ2-5; D not resolved. CDR1 and CDR2 from the germline V gene are LNHNV and YYDKDF (reference sequence). The germline V and J ends were trimmed by 3 bases and 0 bases, with 11 bases remaining between them. This CDR3 region has 15 residues. CDR3 in DNA: TGTGCCACCAGCAGTAAGCTCGGACACCAAGAGACCCAGTACTTC. Translation gives CATSSKLGHQETQYF.

The chain recombines TRBV3-1 with TRBJ1-1, with no clear D. Germline-derived CDR1 and CDR2 are LGHDT and YNNKEL (reference sequence). This CDR3 has 13 residues. The ends were cut back, 1 base at V and 6 bases at J, with 9 bases in the middle. The CDR3: CASSQGGIAEAFF. For the CDR3, the DNA is TGTGCCAGCAGCCAAGGGGGTATCGCTGAAGCTTTCTTT.

The chain joins TRBV20-1 to TRBJ2-1; D may be TRBD1 (5 bases). Per germline, CDR1 DFQATT and CDR2 SNEGSKA (reference sequence). V was cut by 1 base and J by 3 bases, with 7 bases left in between. This CDR3 region has 13 residues. The CDR3 reads CSARVDNYNEQFF. In DNA, the CDR3 is TGCAGTGCTAGAGTGGACAACTACAATGAGCAGTTCTTC.

This CDR3 is CASSPLGWILAKNIQYF. CDR3 DNA: TGTGCCAGCAGTCCCTTGGGGTGGATCCTAGCCAAAAACATTCAGTACTTC. This chain uses TRBV12-3 or TRBV12-4 with TRBJ2-4; D gene unclear. With 5 bases removed from V and 0 bases from J, the gap between germline ends came to 17 bases. This CDR3 contains 17 residues.

This clonotype occurred a few times. CDR3 DNA: TGTGCCAGCAGCTCAGGGACAGCTATGGGGGAGCAGTTCTTC. Protein product: CASSSGTAMGEQFF. The chain employs TRBV7-9 and TRBJ2-1; TRBD1 matches 7 bases. The germline CDR1 and CDR2 sequences are SEHNR and FQNEAQ (reference sequence). The CDR3 is made up of 14 amino acids. Trimming removed 4 bases from V and 10 bases from J; junction bases left unmatched: 10.

The chain couples TRBV7-2 to TRBJ2-7, with D possibly matching TRBD1 (5 bases). Trimming left V 1 base short and J 1 base short, with 8 bases between. Germline V CDR1 and CDR2: SGHTA, FQGNSA. The CDR3 is made up of 14 amino acids. In nucleotides, the CDR3 is TGTGCCAGCAGCTTAGATAACAGGTCCTACGAGCAGTACGTC. Its translation is CASSLDNRSYEQYV.

The chain uses TRBV5-6 and TRBJ2-3; D possibly corresponds to TRBD2 (7 bases). The CDR3 loop spans 17 amino acids. V was trimmed by 6 bases and J by 1 base, leaving 21 bases between them. Germline V gene sequence: CDR1 SGHDT, CDR2 YYEEEE. Here the CDR3 DNA reads TGTGCCAGCATCCGTGTTCGGGGGGCCCCGGGCACAGATACGCAGTATTTT. Translated, it gives CASIRVRGAPGTDTQYF.

This chain uses TRBV6-2 or TRBV6-3 with TRBJ1-4; no firm D call. Trimming cost V 8 bases and J 1 base, with 8 bases left between them. The CDR3 contains 13 residues. The germline CDR1 and CDR2 sequences are MNHEY and SVGEGT. The CDR3 sequence is CASLRGTNEKLFF. The CDR3, as DNA: TGTGCCAGCCTTAGAGGAACTAATGAAAAACTGTTTTTT.

This clonotype was recorded a few times. V usage is TRBV9 and J usage is TRBJ2-3; D may be TRBD2 (6 bases). Germline V gives CDR1 SGDLS, CDR2 YYNGEE. The CDR3 is 16 amino acids. Trimming shortened V by 4 bases and J by 2 bases, and 17 bases separated the two germline ends. In DNA form, the CDR3 reads TGTGCCAGCAGCTCCAGGCGCGGGGACCCCACAGATACGCAGTATTTT. Translated, it gives CASSSRRGDPTDTQYF.

This clonotype has only a few counts. The chain couples TRBV6-2 or TRBV6-3 to TRBJ2-1; TRBD1 aligns across 8 bases. Germline loops: CDR1 MNHEY, CDR2 SVGEGT. CDR3 size: 16 residues. The junction had 8 bases not matched to a gene; V was cut back by 7 bases and J by 0 bases. CDR3 DNA: TGTGCCAGCAATCGACAGGGGTGGAACTCCTACAATGAGCAGTTCTTC. Amino acids: CASNRQGWNSYNEQFF.